This T cell receptor beta chain was identified in a study of regulatory T cells in long-lasting Graves disease. Study-wide background: The criterion for persistent Graves' disease was over 5 years of antithyroid drugs with positive TSH receptor antibodies.

V shed 6 bases and J 4 bases; nucleotides not matched to a gene: 8. CDR3 length: 13 residues. CDR1 SQVTM and CDR2 ANQGSEA come from the germline V gene. This clonotype was seen at least ten times. Its antigen is not identified. TCR beta libraries were built with iRepertoire HTBI primers and Arm-PCR of CDR3 regions. Methods used by the authors: Looking across samples, the authors found 62 TRBV and 14 to 15 TRBJ segments. TCRdb reanalysed the multiplex PCR reads using MiXCR and keeps one entry per CDR3 protein. The V and J calls come from TCRdb's annotation, not from the publication. The data show around 400,000 distinct CDR3 sequences, 21% seen once. Time point described: persistent/refractory GD, antithyroid drugs over 5 years with positive TRAb. PBMC RNA was the source of the TCR library. American Thyroid Association guidelines were used to diagnose Graves' disease. Whole-study findings and limits: Shared public clonotypes totalled around 2,900 in persistent patients, compared with about 930 in new patients.

Here the sequenced sample was peripheral blood mononuclear cells (PBMCs), taken when the disease was refractory, from a patient treated with antithyroid drugs. The source of this sequence is a female donor with Graves disease. The chain is built from TRBV29-1 and TRBJ1-1, with 7 bases lining up with TRBD1. Here the CDR3 reads CSVLTGRVTEAFF. For the CDR3, the DNA is TGCAGCGTCTTGACAGGGAGGGTCACTGAAGCTTTCTTT.